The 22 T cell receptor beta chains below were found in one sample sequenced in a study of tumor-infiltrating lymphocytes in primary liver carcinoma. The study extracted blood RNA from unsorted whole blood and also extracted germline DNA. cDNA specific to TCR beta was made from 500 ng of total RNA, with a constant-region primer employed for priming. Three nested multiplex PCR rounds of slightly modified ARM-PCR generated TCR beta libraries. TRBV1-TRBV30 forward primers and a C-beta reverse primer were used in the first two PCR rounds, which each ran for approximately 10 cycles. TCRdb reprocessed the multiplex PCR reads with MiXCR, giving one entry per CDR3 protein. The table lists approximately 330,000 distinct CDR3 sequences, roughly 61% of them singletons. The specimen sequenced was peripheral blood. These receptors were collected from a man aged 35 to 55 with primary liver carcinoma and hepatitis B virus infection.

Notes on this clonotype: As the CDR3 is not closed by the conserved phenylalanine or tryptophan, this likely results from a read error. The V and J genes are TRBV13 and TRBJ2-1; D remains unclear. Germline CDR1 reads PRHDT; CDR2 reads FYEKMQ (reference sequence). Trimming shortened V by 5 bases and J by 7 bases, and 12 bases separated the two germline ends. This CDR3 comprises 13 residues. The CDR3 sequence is CASSLEIGNEQFL. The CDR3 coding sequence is TGTGCCAGCAGCCTCGAGATCGGGAATGAGCAGTTCCTC.

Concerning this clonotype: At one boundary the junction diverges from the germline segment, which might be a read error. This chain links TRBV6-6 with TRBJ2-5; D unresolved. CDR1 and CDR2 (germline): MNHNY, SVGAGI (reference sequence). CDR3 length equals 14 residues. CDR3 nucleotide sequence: TGTGCCAGCAGTTTCCCGAACTGGGCAGAGACCCAATACTTC. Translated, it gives CASSFPNWAETQYF.

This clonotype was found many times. The CDR3 loop is CASSFGDNPYNEQFF. For the CDR3, the DNA is TGTGCCAGCAGCTTTGGGGATAACCCCTACAATGAGCAGTTCTTC. This chain uses TRBV11-3 with TRBJ2-1; D remains unclear. Trimming took 3 bases from V and 2 from J, leaving 11 bases between them. Germline V gives CDR1 SGHNT, CDR2 YENEEA. The CDR3 sequence is 15 residues long. Variable domain in full (rest from reference TRBV11-3 and TRBJ2-1): EAGVVQSPRYKIIEKKQPVAFWCNPISGHNTLYWYLQNLGQGPELLIRYENEEAVDDSQLPKDRFSAERLKGVDSTLKIQPAELGDSAVYLCASSFGDNPYNEQFFGPGTRLTVL.

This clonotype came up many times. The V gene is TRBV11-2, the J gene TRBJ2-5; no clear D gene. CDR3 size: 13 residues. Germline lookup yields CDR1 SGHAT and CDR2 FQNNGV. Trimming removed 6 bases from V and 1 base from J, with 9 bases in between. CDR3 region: CASSGSAQETQYF. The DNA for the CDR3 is TGTGCCAGCAGTGGCAGCGCCCAAGAGACCCAGTACTTC.

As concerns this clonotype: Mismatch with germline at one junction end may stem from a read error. In nucleotides, the CDR3 is TGTGCCAGCAGCTTAGTTCGTGACGCTGAAGCTCTCTTT. As protein: CASSLVRDAEALF. The V call is TRBV11-2, the J call TRBJ1-1; D ambiguous. Germline CDR1 reads SGHAT; CDR2 reads FQNNGV. This CDR3 has 13 amino acids. Together with reference TRBV11-2 and TRBJ1-1, the CDR3 gives the full variable domain: EAGVAQSPRYKIIEKRQSVAFWCNPISGHATLYWYQQILGQGPKLLIQFQNNGVVDDSQLPKDRFSAERLKGVDSTLKIQPAKLEDSAVYLCASSLVRDAEALFGQGTRLTVV.

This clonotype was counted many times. CDR3 region: CASSPYSGGPRRGGYTF. The CDR3, as DNA: TGTGCCAGCAGCCCATATTCGGGAGGTCCCCGAAGAGGAGGCTACACCTTC. This rearrangement joins TRBV7-9 to TRBJ1-2, with unresolved D. The V gene lost 5 bases and the J gene lost 8 bases, with 27 bases spanning the gap. Looked up from germline, CDR1 is SEHNR and CDR2 is FQNEAQ (reference sequence). The CDR3 contains 17 residues.

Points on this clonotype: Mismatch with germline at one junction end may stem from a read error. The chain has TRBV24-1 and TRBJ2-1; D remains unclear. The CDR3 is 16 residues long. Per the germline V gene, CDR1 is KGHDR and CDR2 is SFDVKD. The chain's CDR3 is CATSLGPGSSYNEQFF. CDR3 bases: TGTGCAACCAGCCTCGGTCCGGGCAGCTCCTACAATGAGCAGTTCTTC.

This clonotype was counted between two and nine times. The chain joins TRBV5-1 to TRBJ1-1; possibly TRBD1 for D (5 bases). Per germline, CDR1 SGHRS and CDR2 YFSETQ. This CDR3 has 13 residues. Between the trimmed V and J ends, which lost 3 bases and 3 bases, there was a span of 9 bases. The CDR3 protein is CASSYEQDTEAFF. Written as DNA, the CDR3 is TGCGCCAGCAGCTATGAACAGGACACTGAAGCTTTCTTT.

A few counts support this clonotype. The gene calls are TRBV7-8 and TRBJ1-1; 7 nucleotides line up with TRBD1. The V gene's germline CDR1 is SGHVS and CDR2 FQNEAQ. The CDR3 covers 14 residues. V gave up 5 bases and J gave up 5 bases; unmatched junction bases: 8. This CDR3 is CASSKTGLRTEAFF. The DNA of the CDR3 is TGTGCCAGCAGCAAGACAGGGCTGAGGACTGAAGCTTTCTTT.

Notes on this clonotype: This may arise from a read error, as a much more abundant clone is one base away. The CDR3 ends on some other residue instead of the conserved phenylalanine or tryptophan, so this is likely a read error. The CDR3 DNA follows: TGCGCCAGCAGCCAAGATTTGGGCAGGGGCAATCAGCCCCAGCATTCT. It translates to CASSQDLGRGNQPQHS. This rearrangement joins TRBV4-1 to TRBJ1-5; D perhaps matches TRBD1 (5 bases). The CDR3 runs 16 residues. V lost 0 bases and J lost 2, with 11 bases in between. The germline CDR1 and CDR2 sequences are MGHRA and YSYEKL.

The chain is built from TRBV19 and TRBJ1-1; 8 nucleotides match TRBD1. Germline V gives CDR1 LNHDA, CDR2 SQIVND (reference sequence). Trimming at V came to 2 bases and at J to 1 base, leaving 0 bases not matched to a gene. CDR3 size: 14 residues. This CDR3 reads CASSIQGANTEAFF. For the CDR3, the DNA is TGTGCCAGTAGTATACAGGGGGCGAACACTGAAGCTTTCTTT.

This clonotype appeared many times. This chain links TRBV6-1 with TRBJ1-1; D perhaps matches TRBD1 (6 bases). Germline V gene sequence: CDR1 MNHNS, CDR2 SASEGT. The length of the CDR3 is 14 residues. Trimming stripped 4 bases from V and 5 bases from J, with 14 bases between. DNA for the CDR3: TGTGCCAGCAGTGGCTCCTCAGGGGAGACTGAAGCTTTCTTT. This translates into CASSGSSGETEAFF.

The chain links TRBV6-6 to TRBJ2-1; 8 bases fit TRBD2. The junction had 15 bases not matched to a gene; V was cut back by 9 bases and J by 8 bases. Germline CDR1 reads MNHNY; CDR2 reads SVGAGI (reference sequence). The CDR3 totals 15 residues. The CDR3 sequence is CARSSSGIGYDEQFF. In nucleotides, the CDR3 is TGTGCCAGAAGCAGTAGCGGGATAGGGTACGATGAGCAGTTCTTC.

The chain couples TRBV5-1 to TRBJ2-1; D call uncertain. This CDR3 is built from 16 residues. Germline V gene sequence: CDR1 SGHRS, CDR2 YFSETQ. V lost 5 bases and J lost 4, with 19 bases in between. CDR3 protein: CASRFNIFTLYNEQFF. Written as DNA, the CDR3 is TGCGCCAGCAGATTCAATATTTTTACACTATACAATGAGCAGTTCTTC.

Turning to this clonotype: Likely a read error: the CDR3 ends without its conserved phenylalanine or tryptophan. The chain's CDR3 is CASSRGQGGQAQHL. As DNA, the CDR3 is TGCGCCAGCAGCAGAGGACAGGGGGGGCAGGCCCAGCATCTT. This chain uses TRBV5-6 with TRBJ1-5; TRBD1 agrees at 10 bases. The germline CDR1 and CDR2 sequences are SGHDT and YYEEEE. The CDR3 contains 14 residues.

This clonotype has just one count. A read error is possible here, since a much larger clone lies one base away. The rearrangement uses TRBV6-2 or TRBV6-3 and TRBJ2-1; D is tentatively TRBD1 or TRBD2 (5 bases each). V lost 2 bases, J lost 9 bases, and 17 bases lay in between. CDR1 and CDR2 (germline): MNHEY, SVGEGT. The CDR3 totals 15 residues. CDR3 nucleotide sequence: TGTGCCAGCAGTTACCACCTCCGTGAGGGGAGTGAGCAGTTCTTC. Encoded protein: CASSYHLREGSEQFF.

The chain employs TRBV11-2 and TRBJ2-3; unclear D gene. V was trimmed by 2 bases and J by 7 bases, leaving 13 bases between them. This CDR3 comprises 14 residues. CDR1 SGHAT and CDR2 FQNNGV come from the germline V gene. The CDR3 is CASSLYGWSYTQYF. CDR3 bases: TGTGCCAGCAGCTTATATGGTTGGTCATATACGCAGTATTTT. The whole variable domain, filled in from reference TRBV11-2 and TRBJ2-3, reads EAGVAQSPRYKIIEKRQSVAFWCNPISGHATLYWYQQILGQGPKLLIQFQNNGVVDDSQLPKDRFSAERLKGVDSTLKIQPAKLEDSAVYLCASSLYGWSYTQYFGPGTRLTVL.

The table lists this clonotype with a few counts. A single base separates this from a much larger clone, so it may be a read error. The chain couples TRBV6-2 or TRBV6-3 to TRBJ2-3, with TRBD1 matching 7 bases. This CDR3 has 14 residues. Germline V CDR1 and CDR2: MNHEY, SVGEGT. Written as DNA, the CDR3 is TGTGCCAGCAGTTACCCCACTCGGACAGGTACGCAGTATTTT. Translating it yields CASSYPTRTGTQYF.

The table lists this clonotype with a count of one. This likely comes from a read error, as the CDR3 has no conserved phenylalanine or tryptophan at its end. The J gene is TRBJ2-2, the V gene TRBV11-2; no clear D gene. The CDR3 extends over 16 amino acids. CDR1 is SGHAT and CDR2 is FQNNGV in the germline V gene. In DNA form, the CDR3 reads TGTGCCAGCAACTTAGGAGTGGAGTTCAGAGCCGGGGAGCTGTTTTTA. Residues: CASNLGVEFRAGELFL.

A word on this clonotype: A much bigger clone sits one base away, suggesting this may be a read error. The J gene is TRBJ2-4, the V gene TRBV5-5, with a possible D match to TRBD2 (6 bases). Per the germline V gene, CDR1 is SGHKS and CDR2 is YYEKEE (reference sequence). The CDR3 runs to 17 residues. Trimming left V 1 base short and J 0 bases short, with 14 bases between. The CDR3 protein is CASSLLGAGLAKNIQYF. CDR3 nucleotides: TGTGCCAGCAGCTTGCTCGGGGCGGGGCTAGCCAAAAACATTCAGTACTTC. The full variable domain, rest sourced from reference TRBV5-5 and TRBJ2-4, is DAGVTQSPTHLIKTRGQQVTLRCSPISGHKSVSWYQQVLGQGPQFIFQYYEKEERGRGNFPDRFSARQFPNYSSELNVNALLLGDSALYLCASSLLGAGLAKNIQYFGAGTRLSVL.

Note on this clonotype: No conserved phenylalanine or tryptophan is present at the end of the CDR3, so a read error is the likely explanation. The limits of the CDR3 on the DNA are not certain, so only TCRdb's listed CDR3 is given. This chain's CDR3 is CAIRLTGGFGEQYL. V and J are TRBV10-3 and TRBJ2-7; TRBD1, the D gene given by the table, was not confirmed from the DNA. CDR1 and CDR2 (germline): ENHRY, SYGVKD. The CDR3 length equals 14 residues, ends included.

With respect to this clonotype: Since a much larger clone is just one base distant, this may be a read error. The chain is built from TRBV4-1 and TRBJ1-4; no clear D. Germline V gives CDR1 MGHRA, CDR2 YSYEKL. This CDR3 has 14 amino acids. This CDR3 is CVSSQRITNEKLFF. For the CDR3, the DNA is TGCGTCAGCAGTCAGCGGATAACTAATGAAAAACTGTTTTTT.